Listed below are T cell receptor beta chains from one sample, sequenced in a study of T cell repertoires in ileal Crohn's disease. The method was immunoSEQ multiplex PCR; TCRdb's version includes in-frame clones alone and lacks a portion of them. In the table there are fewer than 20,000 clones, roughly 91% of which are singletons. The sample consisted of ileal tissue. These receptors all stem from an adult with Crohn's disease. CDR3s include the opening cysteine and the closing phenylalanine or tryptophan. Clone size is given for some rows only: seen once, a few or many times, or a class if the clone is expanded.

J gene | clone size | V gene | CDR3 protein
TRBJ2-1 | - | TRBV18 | CASSPPGQGPHGQFF
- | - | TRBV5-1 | CASSLAGTREQYF
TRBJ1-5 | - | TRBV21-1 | CASSKGLGQGHQPQHF
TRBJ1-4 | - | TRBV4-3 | CASSQDFRPDPREKLFF
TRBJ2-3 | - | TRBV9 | CASSVDQGATDTQYF
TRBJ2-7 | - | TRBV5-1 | CASSFRQGSYEQYF
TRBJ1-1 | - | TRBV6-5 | CASSSLGEGTEAFF
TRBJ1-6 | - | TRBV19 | CASSMARDRGPDSPLHF
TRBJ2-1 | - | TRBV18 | CASSLTLTGGAPNEQFF
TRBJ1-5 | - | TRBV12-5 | CASVLDRGRSQPQHF
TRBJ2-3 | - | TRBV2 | CASSEAGQPTTDTQYF
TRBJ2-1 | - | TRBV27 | CASSLAITGLDEQFF
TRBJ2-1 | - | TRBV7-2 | CASSTRAQPYNEQFF
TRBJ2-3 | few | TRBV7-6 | CASSLKGFRSDTQYF
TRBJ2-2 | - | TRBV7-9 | CASSLEVAGVTWELFF
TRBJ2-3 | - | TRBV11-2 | CASSLDSRPRDWFTDTQYF
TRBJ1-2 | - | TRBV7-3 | CASSLGPDRGGGYTF
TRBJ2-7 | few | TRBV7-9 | CASSSWERGGGESYEQYF
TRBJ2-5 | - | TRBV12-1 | CASSRTDRGFAFQVTQYF
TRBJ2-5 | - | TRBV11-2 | CASSFRDRGLEGRKETQYF
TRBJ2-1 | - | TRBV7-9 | CASSSVGGSSYNEQFF
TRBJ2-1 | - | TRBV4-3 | CASSQLRGPGQHNEQFF
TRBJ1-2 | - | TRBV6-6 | CASSPQGTMGGYTF
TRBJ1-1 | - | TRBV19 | CASRDRGNTEAFF
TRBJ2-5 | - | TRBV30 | CAWSKGQGREQYF
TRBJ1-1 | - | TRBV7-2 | CASSPDRGRTEAFF
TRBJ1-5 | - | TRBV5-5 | CASSLIVTASNQPQHF
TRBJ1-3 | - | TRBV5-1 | CASSLMTEAPNLYF
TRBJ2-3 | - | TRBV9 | CASSGTSGGTTDTQYF
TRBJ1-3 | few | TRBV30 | CAWTRGIGVTIYF
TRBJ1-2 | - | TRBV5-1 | CASSLDSRDGYTF
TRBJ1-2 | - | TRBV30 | CAWSSTGPYGYTF
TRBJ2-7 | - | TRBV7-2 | CASSTQGGGTYEQYF
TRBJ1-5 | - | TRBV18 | CASERDSGNQPQHF
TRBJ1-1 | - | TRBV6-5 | CASSYSGAGRDTEAFF
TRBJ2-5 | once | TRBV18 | CASSTGGQSETQYF
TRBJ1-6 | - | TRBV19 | CASSLTQGSALHF
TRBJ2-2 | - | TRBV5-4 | CASSLFTGGSGELFF
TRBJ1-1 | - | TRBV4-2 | CASSHAPGQVNTEAFF
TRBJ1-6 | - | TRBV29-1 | CSVQTGDNSPLHF
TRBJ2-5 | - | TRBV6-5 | CASRGRGWETQYF
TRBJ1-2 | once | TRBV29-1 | CSVEDSGQWGYYGYTF
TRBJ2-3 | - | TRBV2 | CASSLSLTDTQYF
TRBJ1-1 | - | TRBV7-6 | CASSLQVSGETEAFF
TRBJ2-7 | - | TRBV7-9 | CASSLAETQVVYEQYF
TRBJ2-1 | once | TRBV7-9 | CASSYSGGASRNEQFF
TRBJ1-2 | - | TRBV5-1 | CASSLGQGRYGYTF
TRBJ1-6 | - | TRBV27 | CASSLLTDSPLHF
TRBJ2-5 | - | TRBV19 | CASSPRFQETQYF
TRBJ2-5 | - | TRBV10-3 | CAISDGLAGETQYF
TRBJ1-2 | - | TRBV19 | CASSFQDRPNYGYTF
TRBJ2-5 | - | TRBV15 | CATSRETTSWETQYF
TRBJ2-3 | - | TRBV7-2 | CASSLGDYGDTQYF
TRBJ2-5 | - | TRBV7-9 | CASSLETSQETQYF
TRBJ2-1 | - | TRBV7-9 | CASSFGGANSYNEQFF